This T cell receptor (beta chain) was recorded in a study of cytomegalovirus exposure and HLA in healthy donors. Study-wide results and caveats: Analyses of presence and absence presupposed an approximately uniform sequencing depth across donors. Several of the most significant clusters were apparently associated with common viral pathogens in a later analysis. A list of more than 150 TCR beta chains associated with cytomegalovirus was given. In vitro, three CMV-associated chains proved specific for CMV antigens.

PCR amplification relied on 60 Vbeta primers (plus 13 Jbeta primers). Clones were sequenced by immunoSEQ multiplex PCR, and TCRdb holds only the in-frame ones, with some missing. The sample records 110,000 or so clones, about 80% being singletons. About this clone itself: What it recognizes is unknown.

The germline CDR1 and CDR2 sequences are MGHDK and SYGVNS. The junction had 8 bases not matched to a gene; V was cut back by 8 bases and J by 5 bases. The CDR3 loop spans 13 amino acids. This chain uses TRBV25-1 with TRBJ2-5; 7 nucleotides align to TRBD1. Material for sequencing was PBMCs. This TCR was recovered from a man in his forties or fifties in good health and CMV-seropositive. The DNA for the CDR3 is TGTGCCAGCGTCAGGGGGAACAAGGAGACCCAGTACTTC. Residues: CASVRGNKETQYF.